The 23 T cell receptor beta chains listed next were all sequenced from one sample in a study of molecular identifiers for immune sequencing clone quantification. TCRdb redid the calling of the PCR reads with MiXCR, one entry per CDR3 protein. The sample consists of a few hundred thousand distinct CDR3 sequences, roughly a quarter of them appearing once. Sample: naive CD8+ T cells from blood, with Jurkat cell RNA spiked in. Subset of the sample: FACS-sorted CD8+CD4-CCR7+CD45RA+ naive T cells. Receptor source: a human donor in good health. Some libraries in this study had Jurkat cell RNA spiked in.

Ten or more counts support this clonotype. CDR3 in amino acids: CASSSRGGTEAFF. CDR3 in DNA: TGCGCCAGCAGCTCCCGAGGGGGGACTGAAGCTTTCTTT. The chain couples TRBV5-1 to TRBJ1-1, with a possible D match to TRBD1 (6 bases). The CDR3 is made up of 13 amino acids. V lost 3 bases, J lost 5 bases, and 11 bases lay in between. Germline loops: CDR1 SGHRS, CDR2 YFSETQ. The full variable domain, in which reference TRBV5-1 and TRBJ1-1 provide the parts outside the CDR3, is KAGVTQTPRYLIKTRGQQVTLSCSPISGHRSVSWYQQTPGQGLQFLFEYFSETQRNKGNFPGRFSGRQFSNSRSEMNVSTLELGDSALYLCASSSRGGTEAFFGQGTRLTVV.

The CDR3 nucleotides are TGTGCCAGCACCCCCGCAGCCTACCACCCCGATACGCAGTATTTT. Translation: CASTPAAYHPDTQYF. This chain joins TRBV12-3 or TRBV12-4 and TRBJ2-3; D remains ambiguous. Trimming took 7 bases from V and 6 from J, leaving 20 bases between them. The CDR3 spans 15 residues.

This clonotype has only one observation. One base away lies a much larger clone, so this may be a sequencing read error. The V call is TRBV28, the J call TRBJ2-3; D unclear. The germline V gene encodes CDR1 MDHEN and CDR2 SYDVKM. The germline V and J ends were trimmed by 3 bases and 4 bases, with 11 bases remaining between them. CDR3 length: 14 residues. CDR3 nucleotides: TGTGCCAGCAGTTTGAACGGAAACCCAGATACGCAGTATTTT. Its protein product is CASSLNGNPDTQYF.

This clonotype was seen a few times. The gene calls are TRBV13 and TRBJ2-2; D gene ambiguous. CDR1 is PRHDT, CDR2 FYEKMQ, per germline (reference sequence). This CDR3 is built from 13 residues. V was clipped by 5 bases and J by 9 bases, with 13 bases between them. The CDR3 region has the DNA TGTGCCAGCAGCCCTCGACGACCCCGGGAGCTGTTTTTT. Translated: CASSPRRPRELFF. Based on the CDR3 plus reference TRBV13 and TRBJ2-2, the full variable domain is AAGVIQSPRHLIKEKRETATLKCYPIPRHDTVYWYQQGPGQDPQFLISFYEKMQSDKGSIPDRFSAQQFSDYHSELNMSSLELGDSALYFCASSPRRPRELFFGEGSRLTVL.

This clonotype was seen more than once but under ten times. The chain employs TRBV6-5 and TRBJ2-7, with D uncertain. The CDR3 has 14 amino acids. V lost 0 bases and J 3 bases, leaving 9 bases between the germline ends. CDR1 and CDR2 (germline): MNHEY, SVGAGI. CDR3 nucleotide sequence: TGTGCCAGCAGTTACTCGAAGCGAAGCTACGAGCAGTACTTC. Amino acid sequence: CASSYSKRSYEQYF.

This clonotype was counted ten times or more. J is TRBJ2-3 and V is TRBV7-9, with 9 bases lining up with TRBD2. CDR3 length: 17 residues. J gave up 3 bases and V 1 base, and 8 bases lay outside the gene matches. Germline V CDR1 and CDR2: SEHNR, FQNEAQ (reference sequence). CDR3 DNA sequence: TGTGCCAGCAGCTTAGGATCAGCGGGGGGTCCGACAGATACGCAGTATTTT. It yields the protein CASSLGSAGGPTDTQYF.

This clonotype was observed many times. The rearrangement links TRBV20-1 to TRBJ2-2, with no clear D. V lost 4 bases and J lost 1, with 13 bases in between. From germline, CDR1 is DFQATT and CDR2 SNEGSKA (reference sequence). The CDR3 covers 15 residues. The CDR3 DNA follows: TGCAGTGCTAAAAGGTTTAAACAGAACACCGGGGAGCTGTTTTTT. Translating it yields CSAKRFKQNTGELFF.

This clonotype was counted a few times. The V and J genes are TRBV10-2 and TRBJ1-1, with D possibly TRBD1 on 6 matching bases. Germline V lookup: CDR1 WSHSY, CDR2 SAAADI. V gave up 4 bases and J gave up 5 bases, with 11 bases separating them. This CDR3 comprises 13 residues. The CDR3 sequence: CASSGWGATEAFF. The CDR3 nucleotides are TGCGCCAGCAGTGGTTGGGGGGCAACTGAAGCTTTCTTT.

The V and J genes are TRBV20-1 and TRBJ1-3; no reliable D call. Trimming took off 0 bases at V and 0 bases at J, with 6 bases between the two ends. Germline CDR1 and CDR2: DFQATT and SNEGSKA (reference sequence). There are 14 residues in the CDR3. CDR3: CSARDSGSGNTIYF. For the CDR3, the DNA is TGCAGTGCTAGAGATAGTGGCTCTGGAAACACCATATATTTT.

Points on this clonotype: In this CDR3 the conserved last residue, phenylalanine or tryptophan, is missing, so a read error is likely. This chain links TRBV7-2 with TRBJ2-3, with 7 positions matching TRBD2. V dropped 0 bases and J dropped 2; count of bases not matched to a gene: 2. This CDR3 has 15 residues. CDR1 and CDR2 from the germline V gene are SGHTA and FQGNSA. CDR3 loop: CASSLAGGYTDTQYL. For the CDR3, the DNA is TGTGCCAGCAGCTTAGCGGGAGGGTACACAGATACGCAGTATCTT.

This clonotype was seen a few times. The rearrangement uses TRBV4-3 and TRBJ2-3; tentatively, D is TRBD1 or TRBD2 (5 bases each). Trimming left V 0 bases short and J 2 bases short, with 12 bases between. The CDR3 loop spans 16 amino acids. CDR1 and CDR2 (germline): LGHNA, YSLEER. This chain's CDR3 is CASSQDSKGPTDTQYF. The CDR3, as DNA: TGCGCCAGCAGCCAAGACTCGAAGGGACCCACAGATACGCAGTATTTT.

At least ten counts were recorded for this clonotype. The chain recombines TRBV13 with TRBJ1-5; TRBD1 matches at 10 bases. This CDR3 region has 16 residues. Trimming at V came to 4 bases and at J to 6 bases, leaving 9 bases not matched to a gene. The germline CDR1 and CDR2 sequences are PRHDT and FYEKMQ (reference sequence). The DNA for the CDR3 is TGTGCCAGCAGCTCATCGGACAGGGGGATAGCTCAGCCCCAGCATTTT. This codes for CASSSSDRGIAQPQHF.

This clonotype has a handful of counts. The chain links TRBV25-1 to TRBJ1-2; D gene ambiguous. This CDR3 comprises 13 residues. Germline V gene data show CDR1 as MGHDK and CDR2 as SYGVNS. Between the trimmed V and J ends, which lost 5 bases and 1 base, there was a span of 8 bases. The CDR3 DNA reads TGTGCCAGCAGTCTCCAGAATAACTATGGCTACACCTTC. The encoded protein is CASSLQNNYGYTF.

Remarks on this clonotype: Given a much more abundant clone one base away, this may be a read error. V gene TRBV6-1 combines with J gene TRBJ1-5; the D is unclear. This CDR3 has 15 amino acids. V lost 4 bases and J 5 bases, leaving 15 bases between the germline ends. Germline V gene data show CDR1 as MNHNS and CDR2 as SASEGT. CDR3 sequence reads: CASSGDGILDQPQHF. DNA of the CDR3: TGTGCCAGCAGTGGAGACGGGATTTTGGATCAGCCCCAGCATTTT.

The CDR3 protein is CALRLKSNTGELFF. In nucleotides, the CDR3 is TGTGCTTTGCGGCTTAAGTCGAACACCGGGGAGCTGTTTTTT. The genes are TRBV2 and TRBJ2-2; D not resolved. CDR1 and CDR2 (germline): SNHLY, FYNNEI. The CDR3 covers 14 residues.

The table lists this clonotype with many counts. The chain recombines TRBV4-2 with TRBJ1-1; D unclear. This CDR3 has 15 residues. Germline lookup yields CDR1 LGHNA and CDR2 YNFKEQ. V gave up 0 bases and J gave up 3 bases, with 11 bases separating them. In DNA form, the CDR3 reads TGTGCCAGCAGCCAAGATGAGGGCTCTGACACTGAAGCTTTCTTT. It specifies CASSQDEGSDTEAFF.

In this sample, this clonotype turned up a few times. The CDR3 DNA is TGTGCCAGTAGTCCCCACTCCAACCGGGACGGGGTAAGTTTGGAGCAGTTCTTC. This translates into CASSPHSNRDGVSLEQFF. The chain has TRBV19 and TRBJ2-1, with D perhaps given as TRBD1 or TRBD2 (5 bases each). There are 18 residues in the CDR3. Germline V gene lookup returns CDR1 LNHDA and CDR2 SQIVND (reference sequence). V dropped 5 bases and J dropped 10 bases, with 30 bases sitting between them.

Remarks on this clonotype: This may be a read error, as it is one base from a much larger clone. The rearrangement uses TRBV28 and TRBJ2-5, with D perhaps TRBD1 (5 bases). In germline, CDR1 is MDHEN, CDR2 SYDVKM. The CDR3 covers 15 residues. The CDR3 is CASSLKGQGQETQCF. The CDR3 DNA is TGTGCCAGCAGTTTAAAAGGGCAGGGCCAAGAGACCCAGTGCTTC.

A word on this clonotype: This may come from a read error, since a much larger clone is one base off. The genes are TRBV29-1 and TRBJ2-1; D ambiguous. V was trimmed by 3 bases and J by 15 bases, leaving 24 bases between them. Germline V CDR1 and CDR2: SQVTM, ANQGSEA. The CDR3 covers 14 residues. CDR3 coding DNA: TGCAGCGTTGACCCACTACTGTCGTACAATAAGCGGTTCTTC. Its protein is CSVDPLLSYNKRFF.

This clonotype was counted only a few times. The chain links TRBV9 to TRBJ2-2; the match to TRBD1 covers 11 bases. With 6 bases clipped from V and 4 bases from J, the junction kept 5 bases outside the gene matches. The CDR3 is 15 residues long. CDR1 is SGDLS and CDR2 is YYNGEE in the germline V gene. The DNA for the CDR3 is TGTGCCAGCAACCCGGGACAGGGGGTCACCGGGGAGCTGTTTTTT. Translated, it gives CASNPGQGVTGELFF.

The rearrangement uses TRBV5-1 and TRBJ2-7; 7 bases are a match to TRBD1. Trimming removed 4 bases from V and 3 bases from J; junction bases left unmatched: 4. Per the germline V gene, CDR1 is SGHRS and CDR2 is YFSETQ. The CDR3 loop spans 13 amino acids. CDR3 DNA sequence: TGCGCCAGCAGCCGAGGGACAGACTACGAGCAGTACTTC. As protein: CASSRGTDYEQYF.

This clonotype was counted many times. The rearrangement joins TRBV5-1 to TRBJ2-1; D is unclear. The CDR3 consists of 12 residues. CDR1 SGHRS and CDR2 YFSETQ come from the germline V gene. Trimming shortened V by 6 bases and J by 6 bases, and 10 bases separated the two germline ends. The CDR3 coding sequence is TGCGCCAGCAAAGCTGGGTCCAATGAGCAGTTCTTC. Translated: CASKAGSNEQFF. Based on the CDR3 plus reference TRBV5-1 and TRBJ2-1, the full variable domain is KAGVTQTPRYLIKTRGQQVTLSCSPISGHRSVSWYQQTPGQGLQFLFEYFSETQRNKGNFPGRFSGRQFSNSRSEMNVSTLELGDSALYLCASKAGSNEQFFGPGTRLTVL.

With regard to this clonotype: Being one base from a much bigger clone, this may be a read error. The chain joins TRBV12-3 or TRBV12-4 to TRBJ1-2; possibly TRBD1 for D (6 bases). The CDR3 totals 14 residues. Trimming stripped 5 bases from V and 3 bases from J, with 13 bases between. The CDR3 reads CASSIVAGDYGYTF. CDR3 DNA sequence: TGTGCCAGCAGTATAGTCGCAGGGGACTATGGCTACACCTTC.